Shown below are 23 T cell receptor beta chains from a single sample sequenced in a study of CD8 T cells in ankylosing spondylitis. MiXCR was run by TCRdb on the 5' RACE reads, yielding one entry per CDR3 protein. The sample holds around 150,000 distinct CDR3 sequences, under 45% seen once. The sample was synovial fluid, either unsorted or a sorted T cell fraction (not recorded which). The receptors were sampled from a male donor with ankylosing spondylitis.

This chain joins TRBV28 and TRBJ2-3; D is ambiguous. Germline V gene sequence: CDR1 MDHEN, CDR2 SYDVKM. V was clipped by 1 base and J by 0 bases, with 20 bases between them. The CDR3 loop spans 19 amino acids. CDR3 sequence reads: CASSLFLLGYITSTDTQYF. The CDR3, as DNA: TGTGCCAGCAGTTTATTCCTGCTAGGTTACATTACTAGCACAGATACGCAGTATTTT.

The gene calls are TRBV4-1 and TRBJ2-1; weak D call: TRBD2 (6 bases). V was pared by 1 base and J by 7 bases, with 11 bases between. Germline CDR1 and CDR2: MGHRA and YSYEKL. There are 14 residues in the CDR3. The CDR3 region is CASSQGLGRNEQFF. The CDR3, as DNA: TGCGCCAGCAGCCAAGGACTAGGACGGAATGAGCAGTTCTTC.

V usage is TRBV7-2 and J usage is TRBJ2-1, with 9 nucleotides matching TRBD2. The CDR3 is 16 residues long. CDR1 is SGHTA, CDR2 FQGNSA, per germline. V dropped 5 bases and J dropped 4; count of bases not matched to a gene: 9. The DNA for the CDR3 is TGTGCCAGCAGCCCATACTGGCGGGGGGGATACAATGAGCAGTTCTTC. Translated: CASSPYWRGGYNEQFF.

This clonotype was counted ten times or more. The gene calls are TRBV24-1 and TRBJ2-1, with TRBD1 matching 8 bases. Germline loops: CDR1 KGHDR, CDR2 SFDVKD. With V trimmed by 4 bases and J by 6 bases, 4 bases remained unmatched. This CDR3 has 14 residues. The CDR3 is CATSEPGTGNEQFF. The CDR3, as DNA: TGTGCCACCAGTGAACCCGGGACAGGCAATGAGCAGTTCTTC.

The genes are TRBV4-3 and TRBJ1-1, with a possible D match to TRBD1 (5 bases). The germline gives CDR1 LGHNA, CDR2 YSLEER. Trimming shortened V by 1 base and J by 5 bases, and 23 bases separated the two germline ends. The CDR3 loop spans 18 amino acids. This CDR3 is CASSQGLWGYGFGTEAFF. The CDR3 DNA sequence: TGCGCCAGCAGCCAAGGACTGTGGGGGTATGGGTTTGGGACTGAAGCTTTCTTT.

This clonotype came up a few times. The chain carries TRBV12-3 or TRBV12-4 and TRBJ1-5, with D unclear. V shed 3 bases and J shed 4 bases, with 7 bases lying between them. CDR3 length: 13 amino acids. This chain's CDR3 is CASSLRWNQPQHF. CDR3 in DNA: TGTGCCAGCAGTTTGAGATGGAATCAGCCCCAGCATTTT.

V usage is TRBV11-1 and J usage is TRBJ2-3; no clear D. Trimming took 2 bases from V and 4 from J, leaving 13 bases between them. The germline V gene encodes CDR1 SGHAT and CDR2 FQDESV (reference sequence). The CDR3 is 15 residues long. The CDR3 sequence: CASSLFLVASDTQYF. As DNA, the CDR3 is TGTGCCAGCAGCTTATTCCTAGTGGCGTCAGATACGCAGTATTTT.

This clonotype was seen more than once but under ten times. The chain is built from TRBV29-1 and TRBJ1-2; possible D gene TRBD1, 6 bases. CDR1 and CDR2 from the germline V gene are SQVTM and ANQGSEA. The ends were cut back, 3 bases at V and 3 bases at J, with 11 bases in the middle. CDR3 length equals 13 residues. The CDR3 bases are TGCAGCGTTGATAACAGGGAGGACTATGGCTACACCTTC. Encoded protein: CSVDNREDYGYTF.

V usage is TRBV7-9 and J usage is TRBJ2-6, with D hard to call. CDR3 length: 13 residues. V was clipped by 2 bases and J by 2 bases, with 1 base between them. Germline V CDR1 and CDR2: SEHNR, FQNEAQ (reference sequence). The CDR3 nucleotides read TGTGCCAGCAGCTTACCTGGGGCCAACGTCCTGACTTTC. Its translation is CASSLPGANVLTF. The whole variable domain, filled in from reference TRBV7-9 and TRBJ2-6, reads DTGVSQNPRHKITKRGQNVTFRCDPISEHNRLYWYRQTLGQGPEFLTYFQNEAQLEKSRLLSDRFSAERPKGSFSTLEIQRTEQGDSAMYLCASSLPGANVLTFGAGSRLTVL.

This clonotype is labeled as medium-sized. The chain combines TRBV7-9 with TRBJ2-7; 8 nucleotides agree with TRBD2. CDR1 is SEHNR and CDR2 is FQNEAQ in the germline V gene (reference sequence). The CDR3 consists of 12 residues. After removal of 8 bases from V and 2 bases from J, the junction contained 2 bases not matched to a gene. CDR3 sequence: CASATSAYEQYF. CDR3 sequence (DNA): TGTGCCAGCGCGACTAGCGCCTACGAGCAGTACTTC.

The rearrangement joins TRBV2 to TRBJ1-1; D gene unclear. The germline V gene has CDR1 SNHLY and CDR2 FYNNEI. This CDR3 contains 15 residues. V gave up 4 bases and J gave up 0 bases, with 12 bases separating them. The chain's CDR3 is CASSVGVGMNTEAFF. CDR3 nucleotides: TGTGCCAGCAGTGTTGGGGTGGGAATGAACACTGAAGCTTTCTTT.

This chain uses TRBV12-3 or TRBV12-4 with TRBJ1-6; D uncertain. V was clipped by 2 bases and J by 0 bases, with 11 bases between them. This CDR3 comprises 17 residues. The CDR3 sequence is CASSLSFGSSYNSPLHF. CDR3 coding DNA: TGTGCCAGCAGTTTATCCTTCGGGAGCTCCTATAATTCACCCCTCCACTTT.

This clonotype has a single count. J is TRBJ1-5 and V is TRBV2, with D uncertain. This CDR3 spans 14 amino acids. Germline CDR1 is SNHLY and CDR2 is FYNNEI. With 5 bases removed from V and 0 bases from J, the gap between germline ends came to 8 bases. In DNA, the CDR3 is TGTGCCAGCAGTTATCTATATAGCAATCAGCCCCAGCATTTT. Translation gives CASSYLYSNQPQHF. Full variable domain (remainder filled in from reference TRBV2 and TRBJ1-5): EPEVTQTPSHQVTQMGQEVILRCVPISNHLYFYWYRQILGQKVEFLVSFYNNEISEKSEIFDDQFSVERPDGSNFTLKIRSTKLEDSAMYFCASSYLYSNQPQHFGDGTRLSIL.

A few counts support this clonotype. CDR3 DNA: TGTGCCAGCAGCCAGACCAGGGGACTAGCGGGGCAGTATTTT. Amino acids: CASSQTRGLAGQYF. This chain joins TRBV4-2 and TRBJ2-3; TRBD2 aligns across 12 bases. This CDR3 comprises 14 residues. Germline assignment: CDR1 LGHNA and CDR2 YNFKEQ. V gave up 3 bases and J gave up 11 bases; unmatched junction bases: 6.

Remarks on this clonotype: The junction does not match germline at one end; this may be a read error. The chain carries TRBV11-2 and TRBJ2-5, with D possibly being TRBD2 (5 bases). Germline loops: CDR1 SGHAT, CDR2 FQNNGV. This CDR3 has 15 residues. DNA for the CDR3: TGTGCCAGCAGCTTAGTGGCGGAGGACCATGAGACCCAGTACTTC. Encoded protein: CASSLVAEDHETQYF.

There are a few counts of this clonotype. The rearrangement joins TRBV12-3 or TRBV12-4 to TRBJ2-2; D possibly corresponds to TRBD1 (6 bases). V lost 2 bases, J lost 8 bases, and 18 bases lay in between. This CDR3 contains 16 residues. The CDR3 DNA follows: TGTGCCAGCAGTTTACCCAGGGGTTCGGTTTCAGGGGAGCTGTTTTTT. Translated, it gives CASSLPRGSVSGELFF.

This sequence joins TRBV4-3 and TRBJ2-1, with D possibly TRBD2 on 6 matching bases. The CDR3 is 18 residues long. The V end was cut by 0 bases, the J end by 4 bases, with 19 bases between. CDR1 is LGHNA, CDR2 YSLEER, per germline. CDR3 nucleotide sequence: TGCGCCAGCAGCCAAGAACGACGGGAAGGGAGGTTTTACAATGAGCAGTTCTTC. Its translation is CASSQERREGRFYNEQFF.

The chain has TRBV7-9 and TRBJ2-7, with 13 bases lining up with TRBD2. Trimming at V came to 2 bases and at J to 0 bases, leaving 4 bases not matched to a gene. The CDR3 contains 17 residues. Germline V gene sequence: CDR1 SEHNR, CDR2 FQNEAQ (reference sequence). The CDR3 DNA is TGTGCCAGCAGCTTACCGTGGACTAGCGGGAGCTCCTACGAGCAGTACTTC. Translating gives CASSLPWTSGSSYEQYF.

This clonotype has a count of ten or more. This chain uses TRBV30 with TRBJ1-1; D remains ambiguous. This CDR3 is built from 13 residues. Germline loops: CDR1 GTSNPN, CDR2 SVGIG (reference sequence). V shed 2 bases and J shed 2 bases, with 9 bases lying between them. CDR3 in amino acids: CAWSLGSNTEAFF. In DNA form, the CDR3 reads TGTGCCTGGAGTCTAGGGTCTAACACTGAAGCTTTCTTT.

V usage is TRBV6-5 and J usage is TRBJ1-6; the D is unclear. The V end lost 4 bases, the J end lost 4 bases, and 8 bases lay between the germline ends. The CDR3 has 14 amino acids. Germline-derived CDR1 and CDR2 are MNHEY and SVGAGI. The CDR3 DNA follows: TGTGCCAGCAGTTCAGGAGTATATAATTCACCCCTCCACTTT. This sequence encodes CASSSGVYNSPLHF.

This chain connects TRBV4-1 to TRBJ1-6, with no clear D. Germline loops: CDR1 MGHRA, CDR2 YSYEKL. V lost 1 base and J 9 bases, leaving 13 bases between the germline ends. CDR3 size: 15 residues. CDR3 amino acids: CASSQVRWGISPLHF. The CDR3 DNA reads TGCGCCAGCAGCCAAGTCCGCTGGGGAATTTCACCCCTCCACTTT.

The chain links TRBV11-1 to TRBJ2-2, with TRBD2 matching over 7 bases. Trimming removed 1 base from V and 8 bases from J; junction bases left unmatched: 16. The germline V gene encodes CDR1 SGHAT and CDR2 FQDESV (reference sequence). The CDR3 consists of 18 residues. CDR3 DNA: TGTGCCAGCAGCTTAGAATCTGCTCGGGAGGAGCTGCGTGGGGAGCTGTTTTTT. Amino acid sequence: CASSLESAREELRGELFF.

This clonotype was counted between two and nine times. The gene calls are TRBV9 and TRBJ2-1; TRBD2 matches 9 bases. The CDR3 consists of 16 residues. The germline V gene has CDR1 SGDLS and CDR2 YYNGEE. Losses at the gene ends were 0 bases for V and 9 bases for J; bases not matched to a gene: 10. The CDR3 loop reads CASSVGVAGAGVEQFF. In nucleotides, the CDR3 is TGTGCCAGCAGCGTAGGGGTAGCGGGAGCGGGTGTTGAGCAGTTCTTC. Supplemented by reference TRBV9 and TRBJ2-1, the full variable domain reads DSGVTQTPKHLITATGQRVTLRCSPRSGDLSVYWYQQSLDQGLQFLIQYYNGEERAKGNILERFSAQQFPDLHSELNLSSLELGDSALYFCASSVGVAGAGVEQFFGPGTRLTVL.